The entry below describes one T cell receptor beta chain. The antigen is not known. Germline V gives CDR1 MGHDK, CDR2 SYGVNS. This CDR3 comprises 14 residues. V lost 0 bases and J 5 bases, leaving 8 bases between the germline ends. This entry comes from a study of CD8+CD57+ T cells in acquired aplastic anemia. As for the study in general: The average for DNA from sorted CD4+ and CD8+ cells was around 3.5 ug.

Sequencing involved patients with CD8+CD57+ cell expansion previously shown by flow cytometry. There were no patients without severe acquired aplastic anemia. No therapy had been given to the patients at the time of blood sampling. Study-wide findings and caveats: With respect to CD8+ Simpson's diversity, patients and controls did not differ significantly.

Genomic DNA was employed as the template in profiling TCR beta VDJ and CDR3. MiXCR, run by TCRdb on the reads, gives a single entry per CDR3 protein. Among 150,000 to 200,000 distinct CDR3 sequences listed, around half were seen once. The sample comprised sorted CD4+, CD8+, or CD8+CD57+ T cells (not recorded which) from PBMCs. This TCR derives from a human donor with aplastic anemia. V usage is TRBV25-1 and J usage is TRBJ2-1; D is undetermined. The CDR3 nucleotides are TGTGCCAGCAGTGAATACAACAGAAACAATGAGCAGTTCTTC. Encoded protein: CASSEYNRNNEQFF.